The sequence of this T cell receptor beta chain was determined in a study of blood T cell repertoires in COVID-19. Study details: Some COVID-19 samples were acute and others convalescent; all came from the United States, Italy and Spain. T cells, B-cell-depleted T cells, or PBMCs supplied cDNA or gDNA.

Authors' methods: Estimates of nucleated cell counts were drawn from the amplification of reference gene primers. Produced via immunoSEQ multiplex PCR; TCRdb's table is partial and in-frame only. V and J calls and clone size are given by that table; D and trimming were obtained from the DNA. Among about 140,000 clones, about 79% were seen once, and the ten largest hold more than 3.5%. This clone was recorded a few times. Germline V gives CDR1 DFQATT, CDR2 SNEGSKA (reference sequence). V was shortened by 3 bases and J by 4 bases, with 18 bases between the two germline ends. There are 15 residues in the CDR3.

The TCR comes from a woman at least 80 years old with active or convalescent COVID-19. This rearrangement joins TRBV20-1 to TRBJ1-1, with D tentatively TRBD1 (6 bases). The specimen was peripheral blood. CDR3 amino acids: CSASEGDIGGTEAFF. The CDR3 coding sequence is TGCAGTGCTAGTGAGGGGGACATTGGTGGCACTGAAGCTTTCTTT.